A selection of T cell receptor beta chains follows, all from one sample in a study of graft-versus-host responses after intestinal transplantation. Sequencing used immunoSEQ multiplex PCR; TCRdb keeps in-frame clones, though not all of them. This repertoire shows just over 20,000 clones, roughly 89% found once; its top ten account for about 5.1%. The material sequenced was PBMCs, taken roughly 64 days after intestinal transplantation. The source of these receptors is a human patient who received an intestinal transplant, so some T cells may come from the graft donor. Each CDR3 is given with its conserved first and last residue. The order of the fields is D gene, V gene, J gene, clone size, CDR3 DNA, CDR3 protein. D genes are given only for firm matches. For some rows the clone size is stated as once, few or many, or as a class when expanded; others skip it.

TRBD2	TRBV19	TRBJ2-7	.	TGTGCCAGTAGTTCCTCCCTCGCGGGGGACTCCTACGAGCAGTACTTC	CASSSSLAGDSYEQYF
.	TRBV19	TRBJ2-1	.	TGTGCCAGTAGTATCGCGGGGTACAATGAGCAGTTCTTC	CASSIAGYNEQFF
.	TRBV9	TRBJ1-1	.	TGTGCCAGCAGCGTAATTCTCGTACGTAGTGAAGCTTTCTTT	CASSVILVRSEAFF
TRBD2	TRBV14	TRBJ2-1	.	TGTGCCAGCAGCCAAACTGATAGCGGGGAGGCCTACAATGAGCAGTTCTTC	CASSQTDSGEAYNEQFF
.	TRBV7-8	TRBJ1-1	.	TGTGCCAGCAGCTCCCTACAGGCAGGGGTCGGGGATGGGAACACTGAAGCTTTCTTT	CASSSLQAGVGDGNTEAFF
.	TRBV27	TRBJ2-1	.	TGTGCCAGCAGGTCCGCAGGGGGGGCCTACAATGAGCAGTTCTTC	CASRSAGGAYNEQFF
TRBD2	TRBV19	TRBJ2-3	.	TGTGCCAGTAAGGTCAGAAGCGGGGGGGCTAGCACAGATACGCAGTATTTT	CASKVRSGGASTDTQYF
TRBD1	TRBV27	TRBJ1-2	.	TGTGCCAGCAGTTTATTTGGCAGGGGGGGAGCTCAGTCGTATGGCTACACCTTC	CASSLFGRGGAQSYGYTF
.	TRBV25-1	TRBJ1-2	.	TGTGCCAGCAGTGAACCCGGCAGGAACTATGGCTACACCTTC	CASSEPGRNYGYTF
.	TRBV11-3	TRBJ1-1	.	TGTGCCAGCAGCTTAGATCTGGGGGCTTGGGGATTGAACACTGAAGCTTTCTTT	CASSLDLGAWGLNTEAFF
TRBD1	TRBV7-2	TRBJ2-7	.	TGTGCCAGCAGCGGGACAGGGGGTTTTTTTTACGAGCAGTACTTC	CASSGTGGFFYEQYF
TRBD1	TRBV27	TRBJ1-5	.	TGTGCCAGCAGTTTAAACAGGGGGAGGCAGCCCCAGCATTTT	CASSLNRGRQPQHF
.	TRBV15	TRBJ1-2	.	TGTGCCACCAGCAGAAGCTACAGGGAGCGGTATGGCTACACCTTC	CATSRSYRERYGYTF
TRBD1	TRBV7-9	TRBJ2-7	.	TGTGCCAGCAGTTCCGAACAGGGGTTTCACTACGAGCAGTACTTC	CASSSEQGFHYEQYF
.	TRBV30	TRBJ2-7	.	TGTGCCTGGAGTGGTCAGTCCTACGAGCAGTACTTC	CAWSGQSYEQYF
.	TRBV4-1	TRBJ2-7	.	TGCGCCAGCAGCCAAGGGTCTCAGGGGCCTTCCTACGAGCAGTACTTC	CASSQGSQGPSYEQYF
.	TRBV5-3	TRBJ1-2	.	TGTGCCAGAAGCTTGGGCTATGGCTACACCTTC	CARSLGYGYTF
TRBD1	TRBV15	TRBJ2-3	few	TGTGCCACCAGCACCGACAGGGAAGGCATAATGGGCACAGATACGCAGTATTTT	CATSTDREGIMGTDTQYF
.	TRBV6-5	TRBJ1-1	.	TGTGCCAGCATCGGATCGGTGAACACTGAAGCTTTCTTT	CASIGSVNTEAFF
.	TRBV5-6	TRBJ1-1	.	TGTGCCAGCAGTTTAACAGGGAATTCGATGAACACTGAAGCTTTCTTT	CASSLTGNSMNTEAFF
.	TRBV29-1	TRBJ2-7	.	TGCAGCGTTGAATACCCAGGGGATAAATCCTACGAGCAGTACTTC	CSVEYPGDKSYEQYF
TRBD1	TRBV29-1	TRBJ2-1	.	TGCAGCGTTGAGCCAAGGACAGGGAGTATCCATGAGCAGTTCTTC	CSVEPRTGSIHEQFF
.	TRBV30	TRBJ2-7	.	TGTGCCTGGGGGCCAGGGATTGGCTACGAGCAGTACTTC	CAWGPGIGYEQYF
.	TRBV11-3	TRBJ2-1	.	TGTGCCAGTAGGGGGGCCGAAATACAGGTTTACAATGAGCAGTTCTTC	CASRGAEIQVYNEQFF
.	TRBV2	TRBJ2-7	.	TGTGCCAGCAGTGTGGCGGGTTCCTACGAGCAGTACTTC	CASSVAGSYEQYF
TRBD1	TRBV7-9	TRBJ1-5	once	TGTGCCAGCAGCTCTGGACAGGGGAGGCAGCCCCAGCATTTT	CASSSGQGRQPQHF
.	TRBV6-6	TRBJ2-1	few	TGTGCCAGCAGGGGGGGTGAGCAGTTCTTC	CASRGGEQFF
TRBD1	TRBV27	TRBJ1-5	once	TGTGCCAGCAGTACCCGGACAGGGATGGATCAGCCCCAGCATTTT	CASSTRTGMDQPQHF
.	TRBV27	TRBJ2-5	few	TGTGCCAGCAGTTTATATCCGGGGTCGGAGACCCAGTACTTC	CASSLYPGSETQYF
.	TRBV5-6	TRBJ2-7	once	TGTGCCAGCAGCTTGGTAGGGTCCGAGCAGTACTTC	CASSLVGSEQYF
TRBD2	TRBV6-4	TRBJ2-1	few	TGTGCCAGCAGCCAACTAGCGGGGGGGAATGAGCAGTTCTTC	CASSQLAGGNEQFF
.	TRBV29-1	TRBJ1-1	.	TGCAGCGTTCATAAATGGGGTGGGGGCGCAGGGACTGAAGCTTTCTTT	CSVHKWGGGAGTEAFF
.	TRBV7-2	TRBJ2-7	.	TGTGCCAGCAGCATACAGCAGGCGTCCTACGAGCAGTACTTC	CASSIQQASYEQYF
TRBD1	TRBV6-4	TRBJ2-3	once	TGTGCCAGCAGTGACGGGACAGGGCCAGATACGCAGTATTTT	CASSDGTGPDTQYF